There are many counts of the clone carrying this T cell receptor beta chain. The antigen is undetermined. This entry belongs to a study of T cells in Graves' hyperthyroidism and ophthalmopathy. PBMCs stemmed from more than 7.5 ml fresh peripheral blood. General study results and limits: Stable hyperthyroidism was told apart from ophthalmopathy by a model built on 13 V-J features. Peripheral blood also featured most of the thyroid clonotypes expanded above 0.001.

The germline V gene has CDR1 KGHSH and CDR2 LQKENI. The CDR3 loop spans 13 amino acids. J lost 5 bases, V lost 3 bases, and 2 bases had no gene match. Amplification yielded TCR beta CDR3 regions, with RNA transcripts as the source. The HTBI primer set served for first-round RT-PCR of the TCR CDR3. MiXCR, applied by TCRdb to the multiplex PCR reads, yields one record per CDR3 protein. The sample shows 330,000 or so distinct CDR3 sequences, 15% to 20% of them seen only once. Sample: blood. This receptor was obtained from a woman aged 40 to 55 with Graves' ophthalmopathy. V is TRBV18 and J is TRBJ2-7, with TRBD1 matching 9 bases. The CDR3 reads CASSPRDRDEQYF. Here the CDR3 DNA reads TGTGCCAGCTCACCCCGGGACAGGGACGAGCAGTACTTC. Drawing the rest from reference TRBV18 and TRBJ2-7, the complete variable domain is NAGVMQNPRHLVRRRGQEARLRCSPMKGHSHVYWYRQLPEEGLKFMVYLQKENIIDESGMPKERFSAEFPKEGPSILRIQQVVRGDSAAYFCASSPRDRDEQYFGPGTRLTVT.